These 2 T cell receptor beta chains were all obtained from the same sample, sequenced in a study of blood T cell repertoires in COVID-19. Produced via immunoSEQ multiplex PCR; TCRdb's table is partial and in-frame only. The data contain 200,000 to 300,000 clones, 65% to 90% of them singletons. The sample comprised PBMCs or T cells enriched from blood (not recorded which). The origin of the receptors is a woman in her fifties or sixties with acute COVID-19.

This chain connects TRBV19 to TRBJ1-2; no clear D. Germline V gene data show CDR1 as LNHDA and CDR2 as SQIVND (reference sequence). Trimming stripped 10 bases from V and 2 bases from J, with 8 bases between. CDR3 length: 11 amino acids. In DNA, the CDR3 is TGTGCCACTGTACAGAACTATGGCTACACCTTC. Its protein is CATVQNYGYTF.

This clone was detected only a few times. The V and J genes are TRBV4-1 and TRBJ1-5; 9 nucleotides match TRBD1. Germline values: CDR1 MGHRA, CDR2 YSYEKL. V gave up 3 bases and J gave up 9 bases; unmatched junction bases: 12. CDR3 length: 16 amino acids. CDR3 sequence reads: CASSHSGTGHIRPQHF. CDR3 sequence (DNA): TGCGCCAGCAGCCATTCCGGGACAGGGCATATTCGGCCCCAGCATTTT.